This T cell receptor beta chain stems from a study of blood T cell repertoires in COVID-19 (dated by TCRdb to the early 2020s). Regarding the study in general: Samples from collaborators originated in the United States, Italy and Spain and spanned both the acute and convalescent phases of COVID-19. A freely available public database, intended as a resource for researchers studying the immune response to SARS-CoV-2, is where the repertoires were released. A de-identified subject ID, COVID-19 status, age in years and sex were almost always included in the sample metadata. The material from the prospective study consisted of cDNA or gDNA derived from T cells, B-cell-depleted T cells, or PBMCs. Samples were obtained from the ongoing ImmuneRACE study (first 160 participants) and from 1,000 to 1,500 subjects provided by 6 global collaborators. Where available, HLA class I and class II types were obtained from metadata supplied by the sample provider rather than from assay-based typing. Subjects who had been exposed to COVID-19, were actively infected with it, or had recovered from it provided the deeply sampled blood TCRbeta repertoires that made up the dataset. Study-wide conclusions, independent of this receptor: The quantity of clinical and demographic metadata differed by source and by participant and was supplied without curation.

Note on this clone: Its antigen specificity is not known. No base-level quality is on record; no much larger clone is a single base apart.

The immunoSEQ Assay, a bias-controlled multiplex PCR, was used to amplify TCRbeta CDR3 regions from genomic DNA. In the authors' own workflow: The number of nucleated cells in each sample was estimated from the amplification of reference gene primers within the assay. To quantify the absolute abundance of each unique TCRbeta CDR3 rearrangement, sequence reads were collapsed and filtered. Productive Simpson clonality was computed per sample as the square root of Simpson's diversity index over productive rearrangements. This immuneACCESS table, as held by TCRdb, lists in-frame sequences with V and J called but not all clones. Of the missing ones, under half trace to an unresolved V gene in checked studies; the others have no known cause. V and J calls and clone size are given by that table; D and trimming were obtained from the DNA. Within this sample are 300,000 to 400,000 clones, with 88% of them counted one time only. The ten top clones hold approximately 1.2% of the sample.

Participants in the prospective study were enrolled through a virtual design, were aged 18 to 89 years, and lived in 24 United States geographic areas. In the prospective study, cohorts were assigned on the basis of participant-reported clinical history obtained from a screening survey and a study questionnaire. For ImmuneRACE Cohort 3, a participant was defined as recovered based on two consecutive negative NP/OP PCR tests, clearance by a healthcare professional, or resolution of symptoms. In the prospective study, whole blood, serum and a nasopharyngeal or oropharyngeal swab were collected from each participant by mobile phlebotomists. Over a roughly 2-month period, participants in the prospective study had the option of providing additional blood draws and questionnaires. Before DNA extraction, prospective study blood samples were shipped either frozen or at room temperature. CDR1 and CDR2 were assigned from the germline V gene as WSHSY and SAAADI. The CDR3, cysteine through phenylalanine, is 18 amino acids long. Just the 54-base CDR3 DNA is kept, in frame starting at base 1. V lost 10 bases and J lost 0 bases, and the count of bases not matched to a germline gene is 12.

The sequence was obtained from a woman aged 18-29 years who had recovered from COVID-19. The sequence links TRBV10-2 to TRBJ2-3, with 14 bases matching TRBD2. The sample taken for sequencing was PBMCs or T cells enriched from blood (not recorded which). The base sequence is TGCGCCACCGGTCCGGGACTAGCGGGGGAGACTAGCACAGATACGCAGTATTTT. Translated, it reads CATGPGLAGETSTDTQYF.